This entry describes one T cell receptor (beta chain). Germline CDR1 reads LGHDT; CDR2 reads YNNKEL (reference sequence). The CDR3 spans 19 residues. The J segment lost 0 bases and the V segment lost 0 bases, leaving 13 bases of the junction unmatched. The TCR beta repertoire was assessed by survey-level immunoSEQ sequencing. TCRdb's copy holds only in-frame clones and misses some; the assay was immunoSEQ multiplex PCR. The data hold roughly 68,000 clones, with just over 90% observed a single time. The sequence came from a man aged 35 to 55 with rheumatoid arthritis. The chain has TRBV3-1 (or the pseudogene TRBV3-2) and TRBJ2-7; 8 bases fit TRBD1. The sequencing input was PBMCs. CDR3 loop: CASSQEVAPGQESSYEQYF. In DNA form, the CDR3 reads TGTGCCAGCAGCCAAGAAGTGGCACCGGGACAGGAAAGCTCCTACGAGCAGTACTTC.